The 3 T cell receptor beta chains below come from one sample, sequenced in a study of cytomegalovirus exposure and HLA in healthy donors. The PCR contained 60 Vbeta and 13 Jbeta primers. Repertoires were generated with immunoSEQ multiplex PCR, while TCRdb's copy carries only in-frame clones and drops some. The sample includes some 190,000 clones, 76% of them seen just once. Sequencing used PBMCs. Receptor source: a young woman in good health and CMV-seropositive.

J is TRBJ1-1 and V is TRBV28; 8 bases line up with TRBD1. The CDR3 is 13 residues long. Trimming cost V 4 bases and J 11 bases; bases outside gene matches: 9. Germline V gene lookup returns CDR1 MDHEN and CDR2 SYDVKM. For the CDR3, the DNA is TGTGCCAGCAGTTCCGGACAGGGCGGTTTGGCTTTCTTT. This encodes CASSSGQGGLAFF.

V usage is TRBV7-2 and J usage is TRBJ2-2, with TRBD2 matching over 11 bases. Losses at the gene ends were 1 base for V and 1 base for J; bases not matched to a gene: 5. The germline V gene encodes CDR1 SGHTA and CDR2 FQGNSA. The CDR3 is 18 amino acids. CDR3 amino acids: CASSLEFLAGGNTGELFF. In DNA form, the CDR3 reads TGTGCCAGCAGCTTAGAGTTCCTAGCGGGGGGGAACACCGGGGAGCTGTTTTTT.

The chain combines TRBV19 with TRBJ2-6; D might be TRBD2 (5 bases). Trimming took 5 bases from V and 2 from J, leaving 10 bases between them. From germline, CDR1 is LNHDA and CDR2 SQIVND (reference sequence). The CDR3 totals 15 residues. CDR3 sequence reads: CASSLGAPGANVLTF. The CDR3 region has the DNA TGTGCCAGTAGTCTGGGAGCCCCTGGGGCCAACGTCCTGACTTTC.